This TCR beta chain was observed in a study of blood T cell repertoires in COVID-19. Overall study context: T cells, B-cell-depleted T cells, or PBMCs provided the cDNA or gDNA that served as material.

The assay was immunoSEQ multiplex PCR, and TCRdb's table has in-frame clones only and misses some. The sample lists approximately 110,000 clones, about four fifths occurring once. Germline-derived CDR1 and CDR2 are SQVTM and ANQGSEA. The CDR3 runs 13 residues. With 2 bases removed from V and 6 bases from J, the gap between germline ends came to 11 bases. Specimen: peripheral blood. This TCR was sampled from a woman aged 40 to 50 with acute or convalescent COVID-19. The chain recombines TRBV29-1 with TRBJ1-5; tentative D call: TRBD1 (5 bases). The CDR3 spells CSVETGVGQPQHF. CDR3 bases: TGCAGCGTTGAAACGGGGGTAGGTCAGCCCCAGCATTTT.